The rows below give T cell receptor beta chains drawn from one sample of a study of vaccination and CD4 T cells after COVID-19. In TCRdb, the PCR reads were re-called with MiXCR into one record per CDR3 protein. There are about 10,000 distinct CDR3 sequences in the sample; roughly 50% occur only once, and approximately 8% lies in the top ten. Their recognized antigens are unknown. The sequenced material came from CD4+ T cells from blood, cultured in vitro. These receptor sequences come from a human donor who had recovered from COVID-19. Each CDR3 is given with its conserved first and last residue. The D gene is left open where the match is weak. Size is stated for part of the rows, as once, few or many counts, or as a class when the clone is expanded.

DNA	CDR3	V	J	size	D
TGCAGCGTCCCGTCCCTTTCCGGGGCCTATGGCTACACCTTC	CSVPSLSGAYGYTF	TRBV29-1	TRBJ1-2	-	-
TGTGCCGTGCAGGACAGGAGAAACACCATATATTTT	CAVQDRRNTIYF	TRBV19	TRBJ1-3	-	TRBD1
TGTGCCACCAGCAGAGATCCCCAGGGGGCTGACGAGCAGTACTTC	CATSRDPQGADEQYF	TRBV15	TRBJ2-7	-	TRBD1
TGTGCCAGTAAGGACAGGGGGGACAATAGCAATCAGCCCCAGCATTTT	CASKDRGDNSNQPQHF	TRBV19	TRBJ1-5	-	TRBD1
TGTGCCAGCAGCCAACATAGCTCCTACGAGCAGTACTTC	CASSQHSSYEQYF	TRBV3-1	TRBJ2-7	-	-
TGTGCCACCAGCAGAGATTTAGGTGGCTACACCTTC	CATSRDLGGYTF	TRBV15	TRBJ1-2	few	-
TGTGCCAGCAGTCCAGCGGGAGGTTACGAGCAGTACTTC	CASSPAGGYEQYF	TRBV27	TRBJ2-7	-	TRBD2
TGTGCCTGGGGCCGCAGGGCTAACTATGGCTACACCTTC	CAWGRRANYGYTF	TRBV30	TRBJ1-2	-	-
TGTGCCAGTAGTATCGGTATAACTCAGCCCCAGCATTTT	CASSIGITQPQHF	TRBV19	TRBJ1-5	-	-
TGTGCCAGCAGTTACGAAAGGGGCACCGGGGAGCTGTTTTTT	CASSYERGTGELFF	TRBV6-5	TRBJ2-2	-	-
TGTGCCAGCAGCCGACAGGGTAGGGGCTACACCTTC	CASSRQGRGYTF	TRBV5-5	TRBJ1-2	few	TRBD1
TGTGCCTGGAGTACAGACAGGGCAGAGACCCAGTACTTC	CAWSTDRAETQYF	TRBV30	TRBJ2-5	-	TRBD1
TGCAGTGCTCGGGTCGGGACAGCAAGCACAGATACGCAGTATTTT	CSARVGTASTDTQYF	TRBV20-1	TRBJ2-3	-	TRBD1
TGTGCCAGCAGCTTAGAGGAGGGGACCTGGGTTAACACCGGGGAGCTGTTTTTT	CASSLEEGTWVNTGELFF	TRBV7-9	TRBJ2-2	once	-
TGTGCCAGCAGTGAAGCCGGGAACACTGAAGCTTTCTTT	CASSEAGNTEAFF	TRBV6-4	TRBJ1-1	medium-sized	-
TGTGCCAGCAGCTCCTCCCCCTGGACAGGGCAAACTGGGGCCAACGTCCTGACTTTC	CASSSSPWTGQTGANVLTF	TRBV5-4	TRBJ2-6	-	TRBD1
TGTGCCAGCAGTTTAGAACAGGGGGCCCAAGATCCCTATGGCTACACCTTC	CASSLEQGAQDPYGYTF	TRBV27	TRBJ1-2	few	TRBD1
TGCAGCGGACAGAAGGACAGTAGCTACACCTTC	CSGQKDSSYTF	TRBV29-1	TRBJ1-2	few	-
TGCAGTGCTAGTAATTTCAGGGGCCAAGCGAGCTACAATGAGCAGTTCTTC	CSASNFRGQASYNEQFF	TRBV20-1	TRBJ2-1	-	-
TGCAGTGCTCCTCGGACTAGCGGGATTAACGAGCAGTACTTC	CSAPRTSGINEQYF	TRBV20-1	TRBJ2-7	-	TRBD2
TGTGCCAGCAGTTACTCGGGGACCTCCGGAAACACCATATATTTT	CASSYSGTSGNTIYF	TRBV6-5	TRBJ1-3	-	-
TGTGCCAGCAACGTAGTTCCGGGACTAGCGGGAACGGTGCAGTACTTC	CASNVVPGLAGTVQYF	TRBV5-5	TRBJ2-7	few	TRBD2
TGCAGCGTTACTCGTGTTGGGACTGAAGCTTTCTTT	CSVTRVGTEAFF	TRBV20-1	TRBJ1-1	few	-
TGTGCCAGCAGAGGCGGGGGGGCTGGAAATGAGCAGTTCTTC	CASRGGGAGNEQFF	TRBV6-1	TRBJ2-1	-	TRBD2
TGCAGTGCTCCCACAGGAGCAACTAATGAAAAACTGTTTTTT	CSAPTGATNEKLFF	TRBV20-1	TRBJ1-4	-	-
TGTGCCAGCAGCTTCGACAGGGGGCTAGTTGGTGGCTACACCTTC	CASSFDRGLVGGYTF	TRBV5-8	TRBJ1-2	-	TRBD1
TGCAGTGCCAGGACTAGCGGGAGAATTTTGTCGTATCTGGATACGCAGTATTTT	CSARTSGRILSYLDTQYF	TRBV20-1	TRBJ2-3	-	TRBD2
TGCGCCAGCAGTCATGACAGGGGTTATGGCTACACCTTC	CASSHDRGYGYTF	TRBV10-2	TRBJ1-2	-	TRBD1
TGTGCCACCAGCGAGGGAGCTCAAGAGACCCAGTACTTC	CATSEGAQETQYF	TRBV24-1	TRBJ2-5	-	-
TGTGCCAGCAGTTATAACCCCCCTAGGAACAGGGGGCGGCACACTGAAGCTTTCTTT	CASSYNPPRNRGRHTEAFF	TRBV6-5	TRBJ1-1	-	TRBD1
TGTGCCTGGTCCCACACGGCACAGGTGAACACCGGGGAGCTGTTTTTT	CAWSHTAQVNTGELFF	TRBV30	TRBJ2-2	-	-
TGTGCCAGCAGTGACTCTGAGGTTGTTTCGAGGGGCTACGAGCAGTACTTC	CASSDSEVVSRGYEQYF	TRBV6-4	TRBJ2-7	large	-
TGTGCCAGCTCACCACGAACCAGGACAGGGGATCAAGAGACCCAGTACTTC	CASSPRTRTGDQETQYF	TRBV18	TRBJ2-5	-	TRBD1
TGCAGTGCTAGAGATGAACTAGCGGCGGATACGCAGTATTTT	CSARDELAADTQYF	TRBV20-1	TRBJ2-3	-	TRBD2
TGCAGTGCTAGAGAAGCTAGACACAACTACGAGCAGTACTTC	CSAREARHNYEQYF	TRBV20-1	TRBJ2-7	-	-
TGTGCCACCAGTGATCGAGGGGAAGTTGGCTACACCTTC	CATSDRGEVGYTF	TRBV24-1	TRBJ1-2	-	-
TGTGCCAGCAGTGATCCTACGGCCTACGAGCAGTACTTC	CASSDPTAYEQYF	TRBV6-2/TRBV6-3	TRBJ2-7	-	-
TGCAGTGCTAGAGACCCACTAGCGGCTAAGACCCAGTACTTC	CSARDPLAAKTQYF	TRBV20-1	TRBJ2-5	medium-sized	TRBD2
TGTGCCAGCAGTGACGAGGCGGGAGCCGACAATGAGCAGTTCTTC	CASSDEAGADNEQFF	TRBV6-4	TRBJ2-1	-	TRBD2
TGTGCCAGCAGGTCCGCACAGGGTGACTATGGCTACACCTTC	CASRSAQGDYGYTF	TRBV25-1	TRBJ1-2	few	-
TGTGCCAGCAGTCCCCAAGCGGGGTGGGGAGATACGCAGTATTTT	CASSPQAGWGDTQYF	TRBV27	TRBJ2-3	-	TRBD2
TGTGCCAGCAGTTACTCCCAGGACTCCTCACTAGAGACCCAGTACTTC	CASSYSQDSSLETQYF	TRBV6-2/TRBV6-3	TRBJ2-5	few	-
TGTGCCAGCAGCAAGGGAAAGTTTGACAGGGGAGGGAACTATGGCTACACCTTC	CASSKGKFDRGGNYGYTF	TRBV21-1	TRBJ1-2	once	-
TGTGCCAGCAGTTTGGGGCCCTATAATTCACCCCTCCACTTT	CASSLGPYNSPLHF	TRBV27	TRBJ1-6	-	-
TGTGCCAGCAGGCAGACAGGTTCCTCCATATATTTT	CASRQTGSSIYF	TRBV7-2	TRBJ1-3	-	-
TGTGCCAGCACCCAGCGCAGGGATAATTCACCCCTCCACTTT	CASTQRRDNSPLHF	TRBV6-1	TRBJ1-6	-	-
TGTGCCAGCTCACCCAAATCCAGGGTCAACACTGAAGCTTTCTTT	CASSPKSRVNTEAFF	TRBV18	TRBJ1-1	medium-sized	-
TGTGCCAGCAGTTACTCCCCAGATACATCTGGAAACACCATATATTTT	CASSYSPDTSGNTIYF	TRBV6-5	TRBJ1-3	-	-
TGCAGCGTTGTTCGGGACAGCACAGATACGCAGTATTTT	CSVVRDSTDTQYF	TRBV29-1	TRBJ2-3	-	-
TGTGCCAGTTCGAGGGGGGCCTCCTCACCCCTCCACTTT	CASSRGASSPLHF	TRBV11-3	TRBJ1-6	-	-
TGCAGTGCTAGAGTCTCTGGACGGCCCTTTGATGGCTACACCTTC	CSARVSGRPFDGYTF	TRBV20-1	TRBJ1-2	few	-
TGTGCCAGCAGTCGGTCGACTAGCGGCACAGATACGCAGTATTTT	CASSRSTSGTDTQYF	TRBV28	TRBJ2-3	-	TRBD2
TGTGCCAGCAGTAGCAATCAGCCCCAGCATTTT	CASSSNQPQHF	TRBV6-1	TRBJ1-5	few	-
TGTGCCAGCAGCCCCGGAGGGGGCAATGGCTACACCTTC	CASSPGGGNGYTF	TRBV9	TRBJ1-2	-	TRBD1